The 10 T cell receptor beta chains below were found in one sample sequenced in a study of beta chain features in type 1 diabetes. The whole isolated RNA underwent reverse transcription, so sequencing captured expressed TCRB transcripts. Libraries were prepared by immunoSEQ multiplex PCR; TCRdb keeps only in-frame clonotypes and omits some of them. The repertoire holds over 150,000 clones, with around 8.5% as singletons. The sequenced sample was central memory CD4+ T cells from blood. All receptors come from a man between 18 and 35 years old in good health.

This clone was picked up a small number of times. The chain recombines TRBV5-4 with TRBJ1-2; TRBD1 is a possible D gene (5 bases). CDR3 length: 15 residues. With 5 bases removed from V and 5 bases from J, the gap between germline ends came to 19 bases. CDR1 is SGHNT, CDR2 YYREEE, per germline (reference sequence). The CDR3 DNA reads as TGTGCCAGCAGTTTAGACGGGACTCCGGGGTATGGCTACACCTTC. Protein sequence: CASSLDGTPGYGYTF.

The J gene is TRBJ1-4, the V gene TRBV27; 7 nucleotides agree with TRBD1. V was pared by 5 bases and J by 7 bases, with 7 bases of the junction left unmatched. CDR3 length: 14 amino acids. Germline V gene sequence: CDR1 MNHEY, CDR2 SMNVEV (reference sequence). Here the CDR3 DNA reads TGTGCCAGCAGTCAACAGGGGTTGATTGAAAAACTGTTTTTT. Its protein is CASSQQGLIEKLFF.

The gene calls are TRBV5-1 and TRBJ1-5; D remains unclear. CDR1 is SGHRS and CDR2 is YFSETQ in the germline V gene. Between the trimmed V and J ends, which lost 1 base and 8 bases, there was a span of 13 bases. This CDR3 is 14 amino acids long. The CDR3 bases are TGCGCCAGCAGCTTGATCGGGGAAAGCGAGCCCCAGCATTTT. It encodes CASSLIGESEPQHF.

This clone was counted only a few times. The rearrangement joins TRBV5-1 to TRBJ2-1; D is possibly TRBD2 (5 bases). V was shortened by 4 bases and J by 9 bases, with 20 bases between the two germline ends. Germline V lookup: CDR1 SGHRS, CDR2 YFSETQ. The CDR3 is made up of 15 amino acids. CDR3 sequence: CASSPGDLSRGEQFF. CDR3 in DNA: TGCGCCAGCAGCCCCGGAGACCTCAGTCGGGGTGAGCAGTTCTTC.

The rearrangement links TRBV11-2 to TRBJ1-6, with 11 nucleotides matching TRBD1. Germline CDR1 SGHAT, CDR2 FQNNGV. V lost 1 base and J lost 3; bases outside the gene matches: 2. This CDR3 region has 17 residues. The CDR3 DNA is TGTGCCAGCAGCTTAGGGGGACAGGGGGGCTATAATTCACCCCTCCACTTT. The encoded protein is CASSLGGQGGYNSPLHF. The full variable domain, with the rest looked up from reference TRBV11-2 and TRBJ1-6, is EAGVAQSPRYKIIEKRQSVAFWCNPISGHATLYWYQQILGQGPKLLIQFQNNGVVDDSQLPKDRFSAERLKGVDSTLKIQPAKLEDSAVYLCASSLGGQGGYNSPLHFGNGTRLTVT.

This chain links TRBV7-9 with TRBJ1-1; no clear D. Germline V lookup: CDR1 SEHNR, CDR2 FQNEAQ (reference sequence). This CDR3 region has 14 residues. The V end was cut by 0 bases, the J end by 3 bases, with 8 bases between. The CDR3 DNA reads TGTGCCAGCAGCTTAGCCCGACGGGACACTGAAGCTTTCTTT. It translates to CASSLARRDTEAFF.

This clone was seen a few times. The chain carries TRBV30 and TRBJ1-4; D unresolved. Deletions cut 1 base from V and 7 bases from J, with 10 bases between. This CDR3 contains 13 residues. Germline V gene lookup returns CDR1 GTSNPN and CDR2 SVGIG (reference sequence). Here the CDR3 reads CAWSDMSSEKLFF. Here the CDR3 DNA reads TGTGCCTGGAGTGATATGTCGAGTGAAAAACTGTTTTTT.

Only a few counts were recorded for this clone. V is TRBV10-2 and J is TRBJ2-7, with TRBD2 matching over 10 bases. The V and J ends lost 7 bases and 3 bases, in that order; junction bases with no gene match: 12. This CDR3 has 16 amino acids. The germline V gene encodes CDR1 WSHSY and CDR2 SAAADI. Here the CDR3 DNA reads TGCGCCAGCAACTGGGGTTCAGCGGGGGGGCACTACGAGCAGTACTTC. This translates into CASNWGSAGGHYEQYF.

The chain uses TRBV27 and TRBJ2-7; D gene ambiguous. The V gene's germline CDR1 is MNHEY and CDR2 SMNVEV (reference sequence). The CDR3 totals 14 residues. Trimming pared 0 bases from V and 0 bases from J, leaving 6 bases between. CDR3 region: CASSLSRSSYEQYF. The CDR3 nucleotides read TGTGCCAGCAGTTTATCTCGGAGCTCCTACGAGCAGTACTTC.

The chain recombines TRBV7-6 with TRBJ2-3; D is undetermined. The CDR3 is 13 amino acids. The V end was cut by 5 bases, the J end by 1 base, with 7 bases between. Germline V lookup: CDR1 SGHVS, CDR2 FNYEAQ. CDR3: CASSPVGTDTQYF. The CDR3 DNA sequence: TGTGCCAGCAGCCCAGTGGGCACAGATACGCAGTATTTT.